Following are 30 T cell receptor beta chains from one sample sequenced in a study of spatial heterogeneity in lung cancer. Time point of the sample: sample taken at primary tumor resection. TCRdb ran MiXCR on the 5' RACE reads and lists one entry per CDR3 protein. This table has tens of thousands of distinct CDR3 sequences, under 8.5% appearing once. The sequencing used PBMCs, collected at surgery. These receptors were collected from a female donor with early-stage non-small cell lung cancer.

This clonotype was seen repeatedly, ten times or more. The CDR3 is CASSKTQRELADTQYF. The CDR3 DNA follows: TGTGCCAGCAGTAAGACCCAGCGGGAGTTAGCAGATACGCAGTATTTT. The V call is TRBV7-8, the J call TRBJ2-3; 8 bases match TRBD2. V lost 6 bases to trimming and J lost 4 bases; unmatched junction nucleotides: 12. This CDR3 is 16 amino acids long. From germline, CDR1 is SGHVS and CDR2 FQNEAQ.

This clonotype was picked up many times. The V and J genes are TRBV7-9 and TRBJ1-1; D unclear. This CDR3 has 12 amino acids. Germline CDR1 and CDR2: SEHNR and FQNEAQ (reference sequence). V was cut by 6 bases and J by 0 bases, with 5 bases left in between. The CDR3 DNA reads as TGTGCCAGCAGTTTAATGAACACTGAAGCTTTCTTT. Protein sequence: CASSLMNTEAFF.

This clonotype was seen many times. The chain links TRBV20-1 to TRBJ2-1, with D possibly matching TRBD2 (6 bases). The germline gives CDR1 DFQATT, CDR2 SNEGSKA (reference sequence). Trimming removed 2 bases from V and 0 bases from J, with 14 bases in between. CDR3 size: 16 residues. CDR3 amino acids: CSARSTSLSSYNEQFF. Written as DNA, the CDR3 is TGCAGTGCTAGATCAACTAGCCTTAGCTCCTACAATGAGCAGTTCTTC.

The table lists this clonotype with many counts. This rearrangement joins TRBV7-6 to TRBJ1-2; 10 nucleotides align to TRBD1. The CDR3 consists of 14 residues. V was clipped by 5 bases and J by 4 bases; unmatched bases: 4. CDR1 and CDR2 from the germline V gene are SGHVS and FNYEAQ. This chain's CDR3 is CASSDRGRSYGYTF. CDR3 nucleotides: TGTGCCAGCAGCGACAGGGGGCGAAGCTATGGCTACACCTTC.

This clonotype was counted ten times or more. The genes are TRBV6-2 or TRBV6-3 and TRBJ2-3, with TRBD2 matching 9 bases. Germline V gene data show CDR1 as MNHEY and CDR2 as SVGEGT. After removal of 0 bases from V and 2 bases from J, the junction contained 3 bases not matched to a gene. There are 16 residues in the CDR3. The CDR3 is CASSYSSSGTTDTQYF. The CDR3 DNA is TGTGCCAGCAGTTACTCGTCTAGCGGGACCACAGATACGCAGTATTTT.

This chain joins TRBV28 and TRBJ2-3; 10 nucleotides match TRBD1. The CDR3 extends over 16 amino acids. Per the germline V gene, CDR1 is MDHEN and CDR2 is SYDVKM. The V segment lost 10 bases and the J segment 4 bases; nucleotides outside the gene matches: 14. CDR3 loop: CAIKRSPGQGSDTQYF. For the CDR3, the DNA is TGTGCCATAAAGAGAAGTCCGGGACAGGGGTCAGATACGCAGTATTTT.

Many counts were recorded for this clonotype. This sequence joins TRBV12-3 or TRBV12-4 and TRBJ2-1; D tentatively fits TRBD1 or TRBD2 (5 bases each). V was pared by 5 bases and J by 7 bases, with 21 bases between. This CDR3 spans 16 amino acids. CDR3 loop: CASSPSPGRISNEQFF. The CDR3 nucleotides read TGTGCCAGCAGTCCCTCACCGGGACGGATCTCGAATGAGCAGTTCTTC.

This clonotype came up many times. The V call is TRBV3-1, the J call TRBJ2-1, with 8 bases fitting TRBD2. The CDR3 has 18 amino acids. CDR1 is LGHDT and CDR2 is YNNKEL in the germline V gene (reference sequence). V trimming: 3 bases; J trimming: 0 bases; junction bases outside the gene matches: 10. The CDR3 DNA sequence: TGTGCCAGCAGCCACTCCAGCGGGGGCACCTACTCCTACAATGAGCAGTTCTTC. This gives the protein CASSHSSGGTYSYNEQFF.

V usage is TRBV7-2 and J usage is TRBJ1-1; no firm D call. CDR1 and CDR2 (germline): SGHTA, FQGNSA. V lost 5 bases and J lost 3, with 10 bases in between. This CDR3 is 13 amino acids long. DNA of the CDR3: TGTGCCAGCAGCCCTGTCCGGGACACTGAAGCTTTCTTT. Its protein is CASSPVRDTEAFF.

This clonotype came up many times. The chain couples TRBV6-6 to TRBJ2-1, with a weak D call TRBD2 (5 bases). This CDR3 is 15 amino acids long. The germline V and J ends were trimmed by 4 bases and 0 bases, with 10 bases remaining between them. CDR1 is MNHNY, CDR2 SVGAGI, per germline (reference sequence). Here the CDR3 DNA reads TGTGCCAGCAGTTCCCATAGCGACTCCTACAATGAGCAGTTCTTC. This encodes CASSSHSDSYNEQFF.

This clonotype was counted many times. The chain is built from TRBV7-2 and TRBJ2-3; D not resolved. Germline V lookup: CDR1 SGHTA, CDR2 FQGNSA. This CDR3 has 15 residues. The V gene lost 5 bases and the J gene lost 4 bases, with 16 bases spanning the gap. The CDR3 is CASSPRWVGADTQYF. The CDR3 DNA is TGTGCCAGCAGCCCCCGGTGGGTCGGCGCAGATACGCAGTATTTT.

The sample holds many counts of this clonotype. CDR3 nucleotides: TGTGCCAGCAGTTACTACGGCAGCCATTCACCCCTCCACTTT. Amino acids: CASSYYGSHSPLHF. This chain uses TRBV6-2 or TRBV6-3 with TRBJ1-6, with D uncertain. V lost 1 base and J 8 bases, leaving 9 bases between the germline ends. Germline CDR1 reads MNHEY; CDR2 reads SVGEGT. The CDR3 is 14 amino acids.

This clonotype was recorded many times. This CDR3 is CASSLNREDRDLTDTQYF. CDR3 coding DNA: TGTGCCAGCAGCTTAAACCGGGAGGACCGAGACCTCACAGATACGCAGTATTTT. The chain uses TRBV11-3 and TRBJ2-3; TRBD2 matches 7 bases. Trimming cost V 2 bases and J 2 bases; bases outside gene matches: 13. Germline CDR1 is SGHNT and CDR2 is YENEEA. The CDR3 is 18 amino acids.

This clonotype was seen many times. J is TRBJ2-1 and V is TRBV11-2; D tentatively reads TRBD1 or TRBD2 (6 bases each). Germline V gene lookup returns CDR1 SGHAT and CDR2 FQNNGV. Deletions cut 5 bases from V and 10 bases from J, with 18 bases between. The CDR3 sequence is 14 residues long. The CDR3: CASSIGPQGGEQFF. Here the CDR3 DNA reads TGTGCCAGCAGCATTGGGCCTCAAGGGGGGGAGCAGTTCTTC.

This clonotype was detected many times. V gene TRBV7-2 combines with J gene TRBJ2-3; no reliable D call. The CDR3 has 12 residues. The ends were cut back, 3 bases at V and 8 bases at J, with 9 bases in the middle. Germline CDR1 is SGHTA and CDR2 is FQGNSA. This CDR3 is CASSLIGFTQYF. For the CDR3, the DNA is TGTGCCAGCAGCTTGATAGGGTTTACGCAGTATTTT.

This clonotype has ten or more counts. The V call is TRBV7-9, the J call TRBJ2-2; 11 nucleotides align to TRBD2. The CDR3 is made up of 16 amino acids. V gave up 4 bases and J gave up 4 bases; unmatched junction bases: 5. Germline CDR1 and CDR2: SEHNR and FQNEAQ (reference sequence). This chain's CDR3 is CASSSSGRTATGELFF. DNA for the CDR3: TGTGCCAGCAGCTCTAGCGGGAGGACGGCCACCGGGGAGCTGTTTTTT.

This clonotype was observed at least ten times. The chain employs TRBV6-2 or TRBV6-3 and TRBJ2-5; possible D gene TRBD1, 6 bases. This CDR3 region has 16 residues. Per the germline V gene, CDR1 is MNHEY and CDR2 is SVGEGT. The V gene lost 5 bases and the J gene lost 3 bases, with 19 bases spanning the gap. The CDR3 coding sequence is TGTGCCAGCAGTAGACAGGCTAAGAGCGAAGAAGAGACCCAGTACTTC. It translates to CASSRQAKSEEETQYF.

This clonotype was recorded a few times. The chain couples TRBV20-1 to TRBJ1-1, with D unresolved. The CDR3 covers 11 residues. V was trimmed by 6 bases and J by 11 bases, leaving 16 bases between them. In germline, CDR1 is DFQATT, CDR2 SNEGSKA (reference sequence). The DNA for the CDR3 is TGCAGTGCCTACCAGGACCCGGCTGCTTTCTTT. Translating gives CSAYQDPAAFF.

This clonotype was observed at least ten times. The chain combines TRBV6-2 or TRBV6-3 with TRBJ2-1, with a weak D call TRBD2 (5 bases). Trimming left V 5 bases short and J 1 base short, with 12 bases between. The CDR3 sequence is 15 residues long. CDR1 is MNHEY, CDR2 SVGEGT, per germline. CDR3 sequence (DNA): TGTGCCAGCAGTCCTCGACGCGGGTCCTACAATGAGCAGTTCTTC. This translates into CASSPRRGSYNEQFF.

This clonotype was seen more than once but under ten times. The V gene is TRBV5-1, the J gene TRBJ1-1, with a weak D call TRBD1 (5 bases). V was cut by 0 bases and J by 5 bases, with 11 bases left in between. Germline V gene sequence: CDR1 SGHRS, CDR2 YFSETQ. The CDR3 is made up of 14 amino acids. The CDR3 loop reads CASSLGAGRTEAFF. In DNA, the CDR3 is TGCGCCAGCAGCTTGGGGGCAGGGAGGACTGAAGCTTTCTTT.

In its sample, this clonotype was seen many times. The genes are TRBV5-5 and TRBJ2-3, with D unresolved. In germline, CDR1 is SGHKS, CDR2 YYEKEE (reference sequence). The CDR3 runs 12 residues. Trimming removed 4 bases at V and 6 bases at J, with 9 bases between. The CDR3 here is CASSGLSDTQYF. CDR3 nucleotide sequence: TGTGCCAGCAGCGGCTTAAGCGATACGCAGTATTTT.

This chain links TRBV7-8 with TRBJ2-3; possibly TRBD1 for D (5 bases). The CDR3 is made up of 14 amino acids. Germline V lookup: CDR1 SGHVS, CDR2 FQNEAQ. V gave up 3 bases and J gave up 0 bases, with 7 bases separating them. The CDR3 spells CASSFRQSTDTQYF. The DNA for the CDR3 is TGTGCCAGCAGCTTCCGACAGAGCACAGATACGCAGTATTTT. The full variable domain, in which reference TRBV7-8 and TRBJ2-3 provide the parts outside the CDR3, is GAGVSQSPRYKVAKRGQDVALRCDPISGHVSLFWYQQALGQGPEFLTYFQNEAQLDKSGLPSDRFFAERPEGSVSTLKIQRTQQEDSAVYLCASSFRQSTDTQYFGPGTRLTVL.

This clonotype was seen many times. The chain employs TRBV29-1 and TRBJ2-3; 10 bases fit TRBD2. Per germline, CDR1 SQVTM and CDR2 ANQGSEA. Trimming cost V 3 bases and J 1 base; bases outside gene matches: 7. The CDR3 extends over 16 amino acids. Here the CDR3 reads CSVDRLAGDRTDTQYF. The CDR3 DNA reads as TGCAGCGTTGATCGCCTAGCGGGAGATCGCACAGATACGCAGTATTTT.

This clonotype has a count of ten or more. This chain uses TRBV25-1 with TRBJ1-4; 9 bases are a match to TRBD1. V trimming: 5 bases; J trimming: 8 bases; junction bases outside the gene matches: 6. The CDR3 extends over 14 amino acids. The germline V gene has CDR1 MGHDK and CDR2 SYGVNS. CDR3 in DNA: TGTGCCAGCAGTACCGGGACAGGGTCCGAAAAACTGTTTTTT. It yields the protein CASSTGTGSEKLFF. Complete variable domain (other parts from reference TRBV25-1 and TRBJ1-4): EADIYQTPRYLVIGTGKKITLECSQTMGHDKMYWYQQDPGMELHLIHYSYGVNSTEKGDLSSESTVSRIRTEHFPLTLESARPSHTSQYLCASSTGTGSEKLFFGSGTQLSVL.

The table lists this clonotype with a few counts. The chain links TRBV5-4 to TRBJ1-2, with D tentatively TRBD1 (5 bases). V was shortened by 0 bases and J by 4 bases, with 13 bases between the two germline ends. The CDR3 runs 15 residues. CDR1 is SGHNT, CDR2 YYREEE, per germline (reference sequence). The CDR3 DNA sequence: TGTGCCAGCAGCTTGGCCATTCAGGGTGTCTATGGCTACACCTTC. This codes for CASSLAIQGVYGYTF.

In this sample, this clonotype turned up a few times. Mismatch with germline at one junction end may stem from a read error. CDR3 coding DNA: TGTGCTAGCAGCCCCTTGAACACCGGGGAGCTGTTTTTT. Its translation: CASSPLNTGELFF. The chain links TRBV7-7 to TRBJ2-2; D is undetermined. The CDR3 is 13 residues long. Germline loops: CDR1 SSHAT, CDR2 FNYEAQ (reference sequence).

This clonotype was counted at least ten times. The chain employs TRBV11-2 and TRBJ2-7; the match to TRBD1 covers 8 bases. The CDR3 runs to 15 residues. CDR1 is SGHAT, CDR2 FQNNGV, per germline. The junction had 5 bases not matched to a gene; V was cut back by 0 bases and J by 4 bases. This CDR3 is CASSLDLGQGYEQYF. The CDR3 DNA is TGTGCCAGCAGCTTAGATCTAGGACAGGGATACGAGCAGTACTTC.

Of note for this clonotype: The junction differs from germline at one of its ends, possibly a read error. V and J are TRBV7-7 and TRBJ1-1; D possibly corresponds to TRBD1 (5 bases). The germline V gene encodes CDR1 SSHAT and CDR2 FNYEAQ (reference sequence). The CDR3 has 14 residues. CDR3 DNA: TGTGCTAGCAGCTTAAAAGAGGGCAGGACAAAAGCTTTCTTT. Amino acid sequence: CASSLKEGRTKAFF.

This clonotype was found many times. This chain connects TRBV28 to TRBJ2-7; TRBD1 aligns across 7 bases. Germline CDR1 reads MDHEN; CDR2 reads SYDVKM. The CDR3 totals 13 residues. The junction had 4 bases not matched to a gene; V was cut back by 5 bases and J by 3 bases. The CDR3 spells CASSPGQIYEQYF. CDR3 DNA: TGTGCCAGCAGTCCGGGACAGATCTACGAGCAGTACTTC.

This clonotype was counted many times. The chain has TRBV12-3 or TRBV12-4 and TRBJ2-1, with 9 bases fitting TRBD2. This CDR3 comprises 16 residues. After removal of 7 bases from V and 3 bases from J, the junction contained 10 bases not matched to a gene. CDR3 nucleotide sequence: TGTGCCAGCACCTACTCGGCTAGCGGGGACTACAATGAGCAGTTCTTC. This codes for CASTYSASGDYNEQFF.